The T cell receptor beta chain under discussion was sequenced for a study of blood T cell repertoires in COVID-19. At the level of the study: Specimens from acute and convalescent COVID-19 originated in the United States, Italy and Spain.

In its sample, this clone was seen once. The trim removed 3 bases at V and 5 bases at J, leaving 7 bases unmatched. Germline V gene lookup returns CDR1 MDHEN and CDR2 SYDVKM. The CDR3 totals 15 residues. Per the authors' pipeline: Using reference gene primer amplification, nucleated cell counts were estimated. Clones were read by immunoSEQ multiplex PCR, and TCRdb kept only the in-frame ones, dropping some. Clone size and V and J calls were adopted from that table, with D and trimming inferred from the DNA. Among 250,000 or so clones listed, approximately 90% were seen once. Self-reported history from a screening survey and questionnaire set each donor's cohort.

V gene TRBV28 combines with J gene TRBJ1-1; 9 bases agree with TRBD1. Sequenced input: PBMCs or T cells enriched from blood (not recorded which). The TCR originated in a human donor in a cohort exposed to, infected with or recovered from COVID-19 (not recorded which). The donor label of this sample is uncertain. CDR3 in DNA: TGTGCCAGCAGTTTGGGGGGACAGGGAGGAACTGAAGCTTTCTTT. This encodes CASSLGGQGGTEAFF.